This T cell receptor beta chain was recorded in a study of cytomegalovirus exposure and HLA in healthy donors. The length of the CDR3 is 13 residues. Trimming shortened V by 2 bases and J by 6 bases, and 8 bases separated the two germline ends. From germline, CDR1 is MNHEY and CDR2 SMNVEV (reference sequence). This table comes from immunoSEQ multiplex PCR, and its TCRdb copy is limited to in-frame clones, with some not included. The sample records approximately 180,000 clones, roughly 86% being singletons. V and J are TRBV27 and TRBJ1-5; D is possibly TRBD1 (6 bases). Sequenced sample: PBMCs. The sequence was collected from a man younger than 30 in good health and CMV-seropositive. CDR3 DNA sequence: TGTGCCAGCAGTTTAGGCAGGGGTCAGCCCCAGCATTTT. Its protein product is CASSLGRGQPQHF.